The 5 T cell receptor beta chains given below trace back to one sample, sequenced in a study of T cells in Graves' hyperthyroidism and ophthalmopathy. Amplified TCR beta CDR3 regions derived from RNA transcripts. First-round RT-PCR targeting the TCR CDR3 was performed with the HTBI primer set. TCRdb re-analysed the multiplex PCR reads in MiXCR, keeping a single row per CDR3 protein. The table has 380,000 or so distinct CDR3 sequences, over 11% seen once. Sequencing used blood. The receptors were sampled from a woman aged 25 to 45 with Graves' hyperthyroidism.

This clonotype was recorded at least ten times. The chain employs TRBV6-2 or TRBV6-3 and TRBJ2-1, with a tentative D call TRBD2 (5 bases). This CDR3 has 15 amino acids. Germline V lookup: CDR1 MNHEY, CDR2 SVGEGT. Trimming removed 7 bases at V and 0 bases at J, with 13 bases between. CDR3 nucleotides: TGTGCCAGCACCTTAGGACTCTTCTCCTACAATGAGCAGTTCTTC. Its translation: CASTLGLFSYNEQFF.

The chain carries TRBV20-1 and TRBJ2-4; D gene ambiguous. Trimming shortened V by 1 base and J by 11 bases, and 18 bases separated the two germline ends. Germline loops: CDR1 DFQATT, CDR2 SNEGSKA (reference sequence). This CDR3 has 14 amino acids. CDR3 sequence: CSARGVRTEWLQYF. CDR3 sequence (DNA): TGCAGTGCTAGAGGGGTCCGGACCGAATGGCTTCAGTACTTC.

In its sample, this clonotype was seen many times. The J gene is TRBJ2-1, the V gene TRBV27; tentative D call: TRBD2 (5 bases). Germline CDR1 is MNHEY and CDR2 is SMNVEV (reference sequence). The V end was cut by 1 base, the J end by 7 bases, with 8 bases between. CDR3 size: 13 residues. CDR3 sequence (DNA): TGTGCCAGCAGTTTATTAGTAGCGAATGAGCAGTTCTTC. This translates into CASSLLVANEQFF.

V and J are TRBV19 and TRBJ2-1; D tentatively fits TRBD1 or TRBD2 (5 bases each). The CDR3 has 15 amino acids. V was shortened by 5 bases and J by 7 bases, with 18 bases between the two germline ends. Germline V lookup: CDR1 LNHDA, CDR2 SQIVND (reference sequence). This chain's CDR3 is CASSEGLAQGNEQFF. In DNA, the CDR3 is TGTGCCAGTAGTGAGGGCCTGGCCCAGGGAAATGAGCAGTTCTTC.

In this sample, this clonotype turned up many times. The chain uses TRBV30 and TRBJ1-2; the match to TRBD1 covers 8 bases. CDR1 GTSNPN and CDR2 SVGIG come from the germline V gene (reference sequence). The CDR3 extends over 13 amino acids. The junction had 1 base not matched to a gene; V was cut back by 1 base and J by 3 bases. CDR3 coding DNA: TGTGCCTGGAGTGAGGGACAGGACTATGGCTACACCTTC. Translating gives CAWSEGQDYGYTF.